This T cell receptor beta chain was recorded in a study of early T cells in non-severe SARS-CoV-2 infection. TCRdb passed the 5' RACE reads through MiXCR, listing each CDR3 protein once. The sample consists of about 46,000 distinct CDR3 sequences, approximately 5.9% of them appearing once. This clonotype was detected a few times. From germline, CDR1 is SGHTA and CDR2 FQGTGA. With 3 bases clipped from V and 5 bases from J, the junction kept 8 bases outside the gene matches. This CDR3 is 16 amino acids long. The material was whole blood, obtained at baseline. The chain combines TRBV7-3 with TRBJ2-2; 8 bases agree with TRBD2. The sequence came from an adult who was a healthcare worker with PCR-confirmed SARS-CoV-2 infection or an uninfected control (not recorded which). CDR3: CASSFGAGVKTGELFF. In DNA form, the CDR3 reads TGTGCCAGCAGCTTCGGAGCGGGAGTTAAAACCGGGGAGCTGTTTTTT.